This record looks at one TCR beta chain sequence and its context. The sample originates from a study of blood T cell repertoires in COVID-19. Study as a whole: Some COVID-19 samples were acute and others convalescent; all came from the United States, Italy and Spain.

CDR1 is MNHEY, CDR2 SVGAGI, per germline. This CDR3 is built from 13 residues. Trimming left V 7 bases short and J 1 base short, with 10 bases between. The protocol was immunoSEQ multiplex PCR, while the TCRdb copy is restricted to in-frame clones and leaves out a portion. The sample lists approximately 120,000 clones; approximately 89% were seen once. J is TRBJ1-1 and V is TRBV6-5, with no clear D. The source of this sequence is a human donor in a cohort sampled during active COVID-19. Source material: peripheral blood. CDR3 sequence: CASIRYRNTEAFF. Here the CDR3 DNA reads TGTGCCAGCATCCGCTACAGGAACACTGAAGCTTTCTTT.